This T cell receptor beta chain was identified during a study of OX40 agonist ivuxolimab in advanced cancers. The sample holds a few counts of this clone. The CDR3 runs 13 residues. V lost 10 bases to trimming and J lost 7 bases; unmatched junction nucleotides: 10. Germline V gives CDR1 MNHEY, CDR2 SVGAGI. Some clones are missing from TCRdb's copy, which holds only in-frame ones; the method was immunoSEQ multiplex PCR. The sample lists about 54,000 clones, just over 90% occurring once. This material consisted of CD4+ or CD8+ T cells sorted from blood, taken in a trial of the OX40 agonist ivuxolimab. The receptor comes from an adult with an advanced solid tumor such as melanoma, head and neck, liver or kidney cancer. This chain links TRBV6-5 with TRBJ1-5, with 7 bases matching TRBD1. CDR3 in amino acids: CANQGDAGQPQHF. The CDR3 bases are TGTGCCAACCAGGGGGACGCGGGCCAGCCCCAGCATTTT.